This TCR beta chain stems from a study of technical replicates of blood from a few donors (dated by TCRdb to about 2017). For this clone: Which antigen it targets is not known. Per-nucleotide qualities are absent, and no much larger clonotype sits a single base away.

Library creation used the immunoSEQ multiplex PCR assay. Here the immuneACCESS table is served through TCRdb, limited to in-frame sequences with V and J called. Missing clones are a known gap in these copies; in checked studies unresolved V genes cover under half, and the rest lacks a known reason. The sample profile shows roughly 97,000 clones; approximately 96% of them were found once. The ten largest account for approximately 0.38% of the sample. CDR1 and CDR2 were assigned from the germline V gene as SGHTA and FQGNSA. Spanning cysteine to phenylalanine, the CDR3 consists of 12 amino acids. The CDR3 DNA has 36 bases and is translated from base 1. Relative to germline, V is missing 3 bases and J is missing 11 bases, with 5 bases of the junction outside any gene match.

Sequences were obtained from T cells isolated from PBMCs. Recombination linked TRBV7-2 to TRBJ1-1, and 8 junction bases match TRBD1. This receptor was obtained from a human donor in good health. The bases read TGTGCCAGCAGCTTGACAGGGGCTGCGGCTTTCTTT. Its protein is CASSLTGAAAFF.